The 10 T cell receptor beta chains listed next were all sequenced from one sample in a study of post-analysis software for immune sequencing data. The study's findings and limits: In patients, TRBV5-6, TRBV5-1 and TRBV20-1 belonged to roughly 5 TRBV segments found more frequently than in controls.

No antigen has been assigned to these receptors. Unique molecular identifiers were carried by the TCR beta cDNA libraries. TCRdb recomputed calls from the PCR reads with MiXCR, one row per CDR3 protein. Altogether roughly 540,000 distinct CDR3 sequences are present, around 31% being singletons, with the ten largest covering 6%. Sequencing was done on a sample of blood. All receptors derive from a girl aged 2 to 17 with multiple sclerosis.

This clonotype was picked up a small number of times. The rearrangement joins TRBV5-1 to TRBJ2-3, with TRBD2 identical over 11 bases. The V segment lost 0 bases and the J segment 4 bases; nucleotides outside the gene matches: 4. CDR3 length: 16 residues. Germline V gene data show CDR1 as SGHRS and CDR2 as YFSETQ. The DNA of the CDR3 is TGCGCCAGCAGCTTGGCCTTAGCGGGGGGGCCAGATACGCAGTATTTT. Translating gives CASSLALAGGPDTQYF.

The chain couples TRBV5-6 to TRBJ1-1; tentative D call: TRBD1 (5 bases). CDR1 and CDR2 from the germline V gene are SGHDT and YYEEEE. Between the trimmed V and J ends, which lost 1 base and 4 bases, there was a span of 17 bases. The CDR3 has 16 residues. CDR3 nucleotides: TGTGCCAGCAGCTTGAGTGGCGTAGGGACGGGCACTGAAGCTTTCTTT. Residues: CASSLSGVGTGTEAFF. Together with reference TRBV5-6 and TRBJ1-1, the CDR3 gives the full variable domain: DAGVTQSPTHLIKTRGQQVTLRCSPKSGHDTVSWYQQALGQGPQFIFQYYEEEERQRGNFPDRFSGHQFPNYSSELNVNALLLGDSALYLCASSLSGVGTGTEAFFGQGTRLTVV.

The V gene is TRBV11-1, the J gene TRBJ1-5, with 11 bases identical to TRBD1. The CDR3 is 15 residues long. V lost 1 base, J lost 6 bases, and 2 bases stayed unmatched. CDR1 is SGHAT and CDR2 is FQDESV in the germline V gene (reference sequence). This CDR3 reads CASSLDGTGGQPQHF. The CDR3 nucleotides are TGTGCCAGCAGCTTAGACGGGACAGGGGGTCAGCCCCAGCATTTT.

This clonotype was counted at least ten times. The rearrangement joins TRBV9 to TRBJ1-4, with D unclear. With 4 bases removed from V and 7 bases from J, the gap between germline ends came to 17 bases. The CDR3 covers 15 residues. CDR1 is SGDLS, CDR2 YYNGEE, per germline. The CDR3 loop is CASSPAPRKGEKLFF. CDR3 nucleotides: TGTGCCAGCAGCCCCGCCCCGCGGAAGGGTGAAAAACTGTTTTTT.

The chain uses TRBV20-1 and TRBJ1-5; TRBD1 matches 9 bases. Per germline, CDR1 DFQATT and CDR2 SNEGSKA (reference sequence). The J segment lost 5 bases and the V segment lost 6 bases, leaving 8 bases of the junction unmatched. This CDR3 has 14 amino acids. Written as DNA, the CDR3 is TGCAGTGCCTCTGGGACAGGGCAAGATCAGCCCCAGCATTTT. Translated: CSASGTGQDQPQHF.

This clonotype has a handful of counts. This rearrangement joins TRBV20-1 to TRBJ1-2; D is uncertain. The CDR3 covers 13 residues. Trimming removed 0 bases at V and 4 bases at J, with 9 bases between. The germline gives CDR1 DFQATT, CDR2 SNEGSKA (reference sequence). The DNA of the CDR3 is TGCAGTGCTAGAGAGGGCAGCGGCTATGGCTACACCTTC. Translating it yields CSAREGSGYGYTF.

This clonotype came up a few times. V usage is TRBV7-9 and J usage is TRBJ1-1, with D hard to call. The CDR3 is 14 amino acids. CDR1 and CDR2 from the germline V gene are SEHNR and FQNEAQ (reference sequence). V lost 3 bases and J 0 bases, leaving 8 bases between the germline ends. DNA for the CDR3: TGTGCCAGCAGCTTGATACGGTTGAACACTGAAGCTTTCTTT. It specifies CASSLIRLNTEAFF.

The chain combines TRBV6-6 with TRBJ1-1, with 8 bases matching TRBD1. CDR1 is MNHNY and CDR2 is SVGAGI in the germline V gene (reference sequence). CDR3 length: 12 amino acids. V dropped 6 bases and J dropped 8; count of bases not matched to a gene: 5. The CDR3 loop reads CASRDRAFEAFF. CDR3 DNA: TGTGCCAGCAGGGACAGGGCATTCGAAGCTTTCTTT.

The rearrangement links TRBV5-1 to TRBJ2-5; D is uncertain. V lost 5 bases to trimming and J lost 5 bases, with 7 bases between them. The germline gives CDR1 SGHRS, CDR2 YFSETQ. The CDR3 has 11 amino acids. In DNA, the CDR3 is TGCGCCAGCAGACGTGTGGAGACCCAGTACTTC. This gives the protein CASRRVETQYF.

DNA of the CDR3: TGTGCCATCAACAGGAGGACTAGCACAGATACGCAGTATTTT. Translated, it gives CAINRRTSTDTQYF. The chain carries TRBV12-3 or TRBV12-4 and TRBJ2-3; possibly TRBD1 or TRBD2 for D (5 bases each). Deletions cut 10 bases from V and 0 bases from J, with 14 bases between. This CDR3 spans 14 amino acids.